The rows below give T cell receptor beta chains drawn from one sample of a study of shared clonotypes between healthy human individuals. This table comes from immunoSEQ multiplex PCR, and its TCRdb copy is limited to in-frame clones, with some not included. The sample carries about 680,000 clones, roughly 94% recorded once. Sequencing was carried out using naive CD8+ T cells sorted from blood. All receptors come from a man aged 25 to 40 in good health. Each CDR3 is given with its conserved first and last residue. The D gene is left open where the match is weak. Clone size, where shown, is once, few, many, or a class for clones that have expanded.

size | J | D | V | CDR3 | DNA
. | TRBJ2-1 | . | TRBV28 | CASSFWTTSYNEQFF | TGTGCCAGCAGTTTCTGGACTACTTCCTACAATGAGCAGTTCTTC
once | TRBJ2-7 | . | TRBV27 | CASSLSAGNEQYF | TGTGCCAGCAGTTTATCAGCAGGGAACGAGCAGTACTTC
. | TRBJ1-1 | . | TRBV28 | CASSFSGDRWGDLEAFF | TGTGCCAGCAGTTTCTCAGGGGATCGGTGGGGGGACCTGGAAGCTTTCTTT
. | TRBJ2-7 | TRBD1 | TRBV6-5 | CASSPTGWHEQYF | TGTGCCAGCAGTCCGACAGGGTGGCACGAGCAGTACTTC
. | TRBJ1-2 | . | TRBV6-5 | CASRGRDYGYTF | TGTGCCAGCCGGGGACGGGACTATGGCTACACCTTC
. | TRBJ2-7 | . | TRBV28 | CASSFRASGEQYF | TGTGCCAGCAGTTTCCGGGCTTCAGGCGAGCAGTACTTC
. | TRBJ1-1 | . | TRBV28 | CASSLVLMGTEAFF | TGTGCCAGCAGTTTGGTGTTGATGGGCACTGAAGCTTTCTTT
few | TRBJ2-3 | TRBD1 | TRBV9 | CASSGTGGSTDTQYF | TGTGCCAGCAGCGGGACAGGGGGGAGCACAGATACGCAGTATTTT
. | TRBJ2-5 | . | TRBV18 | CASSPQGVETQYF | TGTGCCAGCTCACCACAGGGGGTAGAGACCCAGTACTTC
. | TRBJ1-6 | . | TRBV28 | CASSLRVTYNSPLHF | TGTGCCAGCAGTTTAAGGGTTACATATAATTCACCCCTCCACTTT
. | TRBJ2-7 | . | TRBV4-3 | CASSQTSSYEQYF | TGCGCCAGCAGCCAGACGAGCTCCTACGAGCAGTACTTC
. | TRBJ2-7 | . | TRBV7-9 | CASSSSGGTDSHEQYF | TGTGCCAGCAGCTCCTCAGGCGGGACAGATTCCCACGAGCAGTACTTC
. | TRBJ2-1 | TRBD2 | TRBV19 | CASSIRGAYNEQFF | TGTGCCAGTAGTATACGGGGGGCCTACAATGAGCAGTTCTTC
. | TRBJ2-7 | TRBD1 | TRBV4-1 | CASSQAGGAYEQYF | TGCGCCAGCAGCCAAGCAGGGGGCGCCTACGAGCAGTACTTC
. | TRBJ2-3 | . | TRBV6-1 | CASSEGGVGPDTQYF | TGTGCCAGCAGTGAAGGAGGGGTGGGACCAGATACGCAGTATTTT
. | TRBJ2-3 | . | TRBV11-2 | CASTVPGLKGLSDTQYF | TGTGCCAGCACCGTGCCGGGGCTGAAGGGATTATCAGATACGCAGTATTTT
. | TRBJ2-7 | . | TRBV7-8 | CASSFRRIYEQYF | TGTGCCAGCAGCTTTCGGCGCATTTACGAGCAGTACTTC
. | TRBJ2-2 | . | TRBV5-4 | CASTNTGELFF | TGTGCCAGCACCAACACCGGGGAGCTGTTTTTT
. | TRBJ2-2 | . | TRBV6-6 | CASSYSIGSGELFF | TGTGCCAGCAGTTACTCGATAGGTAGCGGGGAGCTGTTTTTT
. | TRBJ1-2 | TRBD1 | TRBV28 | CASRIEGASGYTF | TGTGCCAGCAGAATAGAGGGGGCTAGCGGCTACACCTTC
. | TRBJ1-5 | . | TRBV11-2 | CASSLSNWQPQHF | TGTGCCAGCAGCTTAAGTAACTGGCAGCCCCAGCATTTT
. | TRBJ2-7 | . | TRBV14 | CASSHPGAYEQYF | TGTGCCAGCAGCCATCCAGGGGCCTACGAGCAGTACTTC
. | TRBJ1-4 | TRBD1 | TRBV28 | CASSSRGTDEKLFF | TGTGCCAGCAGTTCTCGGGGGACAGACGAAAAACTGTTTTTT
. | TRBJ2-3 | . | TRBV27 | CASSLVDTQYF | TGTGCCAGCAGCTTGGTAGATACGCAGTATTTT
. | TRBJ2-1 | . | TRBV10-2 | CASSDFGQLTYNEQFF | TGCGCCAGCAGTGATTTTGGGCAGCTTACCTACAATGAGCAGTTCTTC
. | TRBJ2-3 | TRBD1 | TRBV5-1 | CASSLGPGTGEPDTQYF | TGCGCCAGCAGCTTGGGTCCTGGGACAGGGGAACCAGATACGCAGTATTTT
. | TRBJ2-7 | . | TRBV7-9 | CASSRDGYEQYF | TGTGCCAGCAGCCGGGACGGCTACGAGCAGTACTTC
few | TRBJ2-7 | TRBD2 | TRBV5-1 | CASSDRDYSYEQYF | TGCGCCAGCAGCGACCGGGACTACTCCTACGAGCAGTACTTC
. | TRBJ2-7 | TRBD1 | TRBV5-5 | CASSPGTVIFEQYF | TGTGCCAGCAGCCCCGGGACAGTAATTTTCGAGCAGTACTTC
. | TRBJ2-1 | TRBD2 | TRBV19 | CASSTGDFGTSGNNEQFF | TGTGCCAGTAGTACGGGTGATTTCGGGACTAGCGGAAACAATGAGCAGTTCTTC
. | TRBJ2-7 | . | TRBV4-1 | CASSQEWGGTYEQYF | TGCGCCAGCAGCCAAGAATGGGGCGGTACCTACGAGCAGTACTTC
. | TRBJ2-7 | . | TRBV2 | CASSDTPQGIMYEQYF | TGTGCCAGCAGTGACACCCCCCAGGGGATTATGTACGAGCAGTACTTC
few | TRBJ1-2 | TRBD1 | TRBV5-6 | CASSPLETGGYTF | TGTGCCAGCAGCCCGCTGGAGACAGGGGGCTACACCTTC
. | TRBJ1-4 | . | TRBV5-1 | CASSLNRATNEKLFF | TGCGCCAGCAGCCTGAACAGGGCGACTAATGAAAAACTGTTTTTT
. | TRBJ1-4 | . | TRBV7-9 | CASSAHSTNEKLFF | TGTGCCAGCAGCGCACACTCAACTAATGAAAAACTGTTTTTT
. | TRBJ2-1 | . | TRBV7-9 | CASSLLDSGEQFF | TGTGCCAGCAGCTTACTAGACTCCGGTGAGCAGTTCTTC
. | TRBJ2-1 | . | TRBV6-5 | CASSYGRPSSYNEQFF | TGTGCCAGCAGTTACGGACGGCCTAGCTCCTACAATGAGCAGTTCTTC
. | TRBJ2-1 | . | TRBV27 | CASSLSIAGLYNEQFF | TGTGCCAGCAGTTTATCGATTGCGGGGCTCTACAATGAGCAGTTCTTC
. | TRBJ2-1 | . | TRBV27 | CASSLSGVGNEQFF | TGTGCCAGCAGTTTATCCGGAGTTGGGAATGAGCAGTTCTTC
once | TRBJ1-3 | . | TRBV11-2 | CASSLLTGFSGNTIYF | TGTGCCAGCAGCCTACTTACAGGGTTCTCTGGAAACACCATATATTTT
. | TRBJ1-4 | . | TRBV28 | CASSLGLTTTNEKLFF | TGTGCCAGCAGTTTGGGACTGACCACAACTAATGAAAAACTGTTTTTT
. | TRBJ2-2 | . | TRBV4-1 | CASSQAFGGITGELFF | TGCGCCAGCAGCCAAGCATTTGGGGGGATAACCGGGGAGCTGTTTTTT